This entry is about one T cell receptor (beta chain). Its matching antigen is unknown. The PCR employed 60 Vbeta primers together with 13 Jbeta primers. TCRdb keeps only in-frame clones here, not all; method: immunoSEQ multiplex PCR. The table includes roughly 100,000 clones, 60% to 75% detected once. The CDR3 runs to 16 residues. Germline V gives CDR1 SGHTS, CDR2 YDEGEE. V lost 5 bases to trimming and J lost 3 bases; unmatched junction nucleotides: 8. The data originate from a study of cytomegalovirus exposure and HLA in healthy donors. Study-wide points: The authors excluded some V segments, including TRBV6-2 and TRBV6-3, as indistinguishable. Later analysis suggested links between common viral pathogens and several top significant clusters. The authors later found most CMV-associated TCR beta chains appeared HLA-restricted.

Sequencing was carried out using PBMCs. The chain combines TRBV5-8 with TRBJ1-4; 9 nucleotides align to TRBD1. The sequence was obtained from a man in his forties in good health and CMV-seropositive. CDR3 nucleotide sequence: TGTGCCAGCAGACAAAGACAGGGGGGCCCTAATGAAAAACTGTTTTTT. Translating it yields CASRQRQGGPNEKLFF.